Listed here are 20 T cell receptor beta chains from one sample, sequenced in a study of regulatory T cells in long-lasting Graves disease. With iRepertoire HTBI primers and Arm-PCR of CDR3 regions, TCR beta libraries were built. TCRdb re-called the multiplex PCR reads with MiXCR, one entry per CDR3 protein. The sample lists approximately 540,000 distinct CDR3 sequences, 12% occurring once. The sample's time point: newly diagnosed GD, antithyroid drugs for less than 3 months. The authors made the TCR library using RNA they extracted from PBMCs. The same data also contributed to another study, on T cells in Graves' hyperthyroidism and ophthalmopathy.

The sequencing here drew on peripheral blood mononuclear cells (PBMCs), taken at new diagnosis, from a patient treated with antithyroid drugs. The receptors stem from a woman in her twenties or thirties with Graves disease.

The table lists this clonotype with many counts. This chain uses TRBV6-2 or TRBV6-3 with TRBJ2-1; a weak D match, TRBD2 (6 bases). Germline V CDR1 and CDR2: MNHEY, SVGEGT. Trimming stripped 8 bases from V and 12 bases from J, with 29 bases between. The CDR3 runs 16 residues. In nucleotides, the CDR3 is TGTGCCAGCGATGTGCACGGGACTTACTTATCCCGAGGGCAGTTCTTC. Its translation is CASDVHGTYLSRGQFF.

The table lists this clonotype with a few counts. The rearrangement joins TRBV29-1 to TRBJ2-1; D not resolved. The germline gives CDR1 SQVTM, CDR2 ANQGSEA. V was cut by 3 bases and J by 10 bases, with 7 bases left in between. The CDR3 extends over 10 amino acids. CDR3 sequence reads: CSVEGIEQFF. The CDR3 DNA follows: TGCAGCGTTGAGGGAATCGAGCAGTTCTTC.

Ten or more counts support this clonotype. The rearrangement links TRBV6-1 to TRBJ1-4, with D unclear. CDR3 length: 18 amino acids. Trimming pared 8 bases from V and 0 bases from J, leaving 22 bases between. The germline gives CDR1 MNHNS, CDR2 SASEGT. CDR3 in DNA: TGTGCCAGCCACTATTCTCTTTTTCGCGGCGCAACTAATGAAAAACTGTTTTTT. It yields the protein CASHYSLFRGATNEKLFF.

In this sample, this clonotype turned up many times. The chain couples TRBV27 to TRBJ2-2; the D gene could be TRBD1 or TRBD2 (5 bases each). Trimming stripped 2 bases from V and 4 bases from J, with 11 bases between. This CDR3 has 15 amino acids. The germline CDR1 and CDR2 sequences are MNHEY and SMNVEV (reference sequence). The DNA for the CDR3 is TGTGCCAGCAGTTTAAAGGGACGGTTCACCGGGGAGCTGTTTTTT. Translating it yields CASSLKGRFTGELFF.

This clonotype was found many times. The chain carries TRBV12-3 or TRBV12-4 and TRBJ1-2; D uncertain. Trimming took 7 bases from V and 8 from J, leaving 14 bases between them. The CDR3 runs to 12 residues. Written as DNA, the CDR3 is TGTGCCAGCACCCCCGGCCCGGGGGGCTACACCTTC. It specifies CASTPGPGGYTF.

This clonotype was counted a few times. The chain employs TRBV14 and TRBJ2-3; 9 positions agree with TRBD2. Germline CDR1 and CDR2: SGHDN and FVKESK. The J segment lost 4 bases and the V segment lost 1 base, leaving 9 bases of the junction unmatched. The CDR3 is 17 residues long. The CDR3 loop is CASSQVLAGGPSDTQYF. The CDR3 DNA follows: TGTGCCAGCAGCCAAGTTCTGGCGGGAGGGCCCTCAGATACGCAGTATTTT. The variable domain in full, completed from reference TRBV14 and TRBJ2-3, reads EAGVTQFPSHSVIEKGQTVTLRCDPISGHDNLYWYRRVMGKEIKFLLHFVKESKQDESGMPNNRFLAERTGGTYSTLKVQPAELEDSGVYFCASSQVLAGGPSDTQYFGPGTRLTVL.

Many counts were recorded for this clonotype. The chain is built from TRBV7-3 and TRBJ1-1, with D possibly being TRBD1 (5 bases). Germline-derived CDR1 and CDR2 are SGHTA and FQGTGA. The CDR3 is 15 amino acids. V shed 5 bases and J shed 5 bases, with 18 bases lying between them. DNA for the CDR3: TGTGCCAGCAGCCAACGGGGGTTTTCGCGTACTGAAGCTTTCTTT. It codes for CASSQRGFSRTEAFF.

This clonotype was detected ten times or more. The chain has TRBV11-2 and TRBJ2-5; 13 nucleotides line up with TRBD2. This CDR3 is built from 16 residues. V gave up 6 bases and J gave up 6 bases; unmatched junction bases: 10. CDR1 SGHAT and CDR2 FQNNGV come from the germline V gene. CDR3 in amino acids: CASSYWTSGRRKTQYF. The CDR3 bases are TGTGCCAGCAGTTATTGGACTAGCGGGAGAAGGAAGACCCAGTACTTC.

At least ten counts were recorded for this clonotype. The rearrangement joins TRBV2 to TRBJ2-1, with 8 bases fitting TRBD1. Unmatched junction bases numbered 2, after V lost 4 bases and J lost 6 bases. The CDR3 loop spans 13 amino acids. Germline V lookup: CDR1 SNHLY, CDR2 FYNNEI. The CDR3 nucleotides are TGTGCCAGCAGTGTTGACAGGGGCAATGAGCAGTTCTTC. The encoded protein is CASSVDRGNEQFF.

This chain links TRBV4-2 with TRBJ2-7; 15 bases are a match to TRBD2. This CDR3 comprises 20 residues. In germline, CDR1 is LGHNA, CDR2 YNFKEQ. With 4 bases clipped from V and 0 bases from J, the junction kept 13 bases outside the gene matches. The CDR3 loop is CASSRFPGTSGRRSSYEQYF. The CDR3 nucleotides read TGTGCCAGCAGCCGATTCCCCGGGACTAGCGGGAGGCGTAGCTCCTACGAGCAGTACTTC.

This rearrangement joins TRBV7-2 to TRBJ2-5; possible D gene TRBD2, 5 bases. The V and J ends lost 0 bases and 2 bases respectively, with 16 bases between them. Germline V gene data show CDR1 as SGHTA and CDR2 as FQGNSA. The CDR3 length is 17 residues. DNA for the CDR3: TGTGCCAGCAGCTTAGCTTTTCCGGGGTCGGTTCAAGAGACCCAGTACTTC. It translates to CASSLAFPGSVQETQYF.

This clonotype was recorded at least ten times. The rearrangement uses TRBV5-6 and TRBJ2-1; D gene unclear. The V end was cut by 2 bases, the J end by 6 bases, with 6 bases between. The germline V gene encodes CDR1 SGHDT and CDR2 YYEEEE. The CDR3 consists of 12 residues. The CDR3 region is CASSFRINEQFF. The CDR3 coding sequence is TGTGCCAGCAGCTTTCGGATCAATGAGCAGTTCTTC.

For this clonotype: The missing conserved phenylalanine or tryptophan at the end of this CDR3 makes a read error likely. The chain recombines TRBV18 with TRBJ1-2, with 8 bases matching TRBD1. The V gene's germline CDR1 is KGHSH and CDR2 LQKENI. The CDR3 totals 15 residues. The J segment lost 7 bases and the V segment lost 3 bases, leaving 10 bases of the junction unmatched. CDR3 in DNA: TGTGCCAGCTCACCGCTAGGGACAGGCATTGCTGGCTACACCCTC. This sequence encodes CASSPLGTGIAGYTL.

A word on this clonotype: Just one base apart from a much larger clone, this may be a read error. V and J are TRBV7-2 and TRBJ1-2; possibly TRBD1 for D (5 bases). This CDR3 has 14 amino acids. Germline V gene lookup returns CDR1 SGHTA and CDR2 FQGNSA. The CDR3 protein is CASSLDRTNYGCTF. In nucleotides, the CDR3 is TGTGCCAGCAGCTTAGACAGGACTAACTATGGCTGCACCTTC.

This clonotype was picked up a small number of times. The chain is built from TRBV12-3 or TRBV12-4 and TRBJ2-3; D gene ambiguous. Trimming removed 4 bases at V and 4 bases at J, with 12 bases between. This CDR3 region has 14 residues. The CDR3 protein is CASSSPGFSDTQYF. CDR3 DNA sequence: TGTGCCAGCAGTTCCCCCGGGTTCTCAGATACGCAGTATTTT.

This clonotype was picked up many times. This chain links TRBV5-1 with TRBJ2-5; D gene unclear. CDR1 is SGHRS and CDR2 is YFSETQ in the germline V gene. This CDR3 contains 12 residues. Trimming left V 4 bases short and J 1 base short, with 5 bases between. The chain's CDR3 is CASSQIQETQYF. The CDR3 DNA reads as TGCGCCAGCAGCCAAATCCAAGAGACCCAGTACTTC.

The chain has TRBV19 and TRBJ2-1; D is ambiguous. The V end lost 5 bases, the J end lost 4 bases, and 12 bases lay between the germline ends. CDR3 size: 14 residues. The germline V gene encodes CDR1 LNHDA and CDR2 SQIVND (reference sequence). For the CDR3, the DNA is TGTGCCAGTAGTTCCCCCCCACAGTACAATGAGCAGTTCTTC. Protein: CASSSPPQYNEQFF.

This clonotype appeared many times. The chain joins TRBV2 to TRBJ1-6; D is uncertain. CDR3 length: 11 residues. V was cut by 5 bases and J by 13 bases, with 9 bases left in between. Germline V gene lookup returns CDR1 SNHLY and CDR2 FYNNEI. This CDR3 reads CASSLEFPLHF. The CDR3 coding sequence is TGTGCCAGCAGTCTCGAGTTTCCCCTCCACTTT.

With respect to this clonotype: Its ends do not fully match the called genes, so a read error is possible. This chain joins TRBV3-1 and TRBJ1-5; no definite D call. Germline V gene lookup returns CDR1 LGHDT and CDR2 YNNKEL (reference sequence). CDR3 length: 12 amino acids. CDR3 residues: CASIQEVGPQHF. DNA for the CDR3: TGTGCCAGCATCCAAGAGGTGGGCCCCCAGCATTTT.

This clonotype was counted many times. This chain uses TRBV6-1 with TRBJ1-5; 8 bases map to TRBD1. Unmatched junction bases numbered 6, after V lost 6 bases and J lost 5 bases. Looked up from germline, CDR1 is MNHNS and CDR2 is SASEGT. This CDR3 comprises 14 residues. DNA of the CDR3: TGTGCCAGCAGGGACAGGGATATCCATCAGCCCCAGCATTTT. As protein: CASRDRDIHQPQHF.